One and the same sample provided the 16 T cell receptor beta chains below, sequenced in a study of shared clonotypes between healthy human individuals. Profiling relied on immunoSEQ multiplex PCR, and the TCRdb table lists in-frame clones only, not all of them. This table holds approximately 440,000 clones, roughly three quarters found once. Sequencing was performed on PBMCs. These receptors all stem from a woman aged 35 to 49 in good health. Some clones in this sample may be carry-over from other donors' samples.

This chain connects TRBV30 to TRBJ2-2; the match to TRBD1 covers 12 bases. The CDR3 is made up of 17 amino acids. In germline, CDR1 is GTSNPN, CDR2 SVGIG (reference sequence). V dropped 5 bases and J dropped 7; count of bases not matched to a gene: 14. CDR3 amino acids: CAWARDRGRRSVGELFF. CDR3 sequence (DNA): TGTGCCTGGGCCCGGGACAGGGGGCGGAGATCGGTCGGGGAGCTGTTTTTT.

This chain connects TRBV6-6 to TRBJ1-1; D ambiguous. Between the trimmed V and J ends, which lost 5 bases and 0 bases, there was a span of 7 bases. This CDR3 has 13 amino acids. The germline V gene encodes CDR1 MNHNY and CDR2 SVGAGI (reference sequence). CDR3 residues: CASSPRLNTEAFF. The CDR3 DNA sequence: TGTGCCAGCAGTCCCCGGTTGAACACTGAAGCTTTCTTT.

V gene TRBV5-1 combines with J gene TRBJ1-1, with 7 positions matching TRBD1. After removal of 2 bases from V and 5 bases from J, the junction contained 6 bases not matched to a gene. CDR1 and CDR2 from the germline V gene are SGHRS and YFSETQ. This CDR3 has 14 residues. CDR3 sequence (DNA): TGCGCCAGCAGCTTCAGCAGGGGGTCTACTGAAGCTTTCTTT. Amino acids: CASSFSRGSTEAFF. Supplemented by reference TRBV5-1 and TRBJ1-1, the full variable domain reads KAGVTQTPRYLIKTRGQQVTLSCSPISGHRSVSWYQQTPGQGLQFLFEYFSETQRNKGNFPGRFSGRQFSNSRSEMNVSTLELGDSALYLCASSFSRGSTEAFFGQGTRLTVV.

The CDR3 nucleotides are TGTGCCAGCAGTCCAAGCAGCCAGGTCACAGATACGCAGTATTTT. It specifies CASSPSSQVTDTQYF. The chain employs TRBV6-1 and TRBJ2-3; D gene unclear. Looked up from germline, CDR1 is MNHNS and CDR2 is SASEGT. V was shortened by 5 bases and J by 2 bases, with 14 bases between the two germline ends. CDR3 length equals 15 residues.

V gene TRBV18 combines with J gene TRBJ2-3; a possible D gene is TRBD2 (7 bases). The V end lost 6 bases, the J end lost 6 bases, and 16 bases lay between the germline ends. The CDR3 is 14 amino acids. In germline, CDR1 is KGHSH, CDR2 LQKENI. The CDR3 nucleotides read TGTGCCAGCTCGGTCCGGGGGGCAGGCGATACGCAGTATTTT. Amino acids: CASSVRGAGDTQYF.

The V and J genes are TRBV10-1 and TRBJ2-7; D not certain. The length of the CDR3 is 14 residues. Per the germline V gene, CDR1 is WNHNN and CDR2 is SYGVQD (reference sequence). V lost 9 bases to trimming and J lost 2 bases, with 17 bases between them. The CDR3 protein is CARVSLLNPYEQYF. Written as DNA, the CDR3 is TGCGCCAGAGTGAGCCTCTTGAACCCCTACGAGCAGTACTTC.

The CDR3 loop is CAWSARGLGLAVYNEQFF. CDR3 nucleotide sequence: TGTGCCTGGAGCGCAAGGGGGCTAGGACTAGCGGTATACAATGAGCAGTTCTTC. V is TRBV30 and J is TRBJ2-1; TRBD2 agrees at 10 bases. V dropped 3 bases and J dropped 4; count of bases not matched to a gene: 15. CDR1 and CDR2 from the germline V gene are GTSNPN and SVGIG (reference sequence). The length of the CDR3 is 18 residues.

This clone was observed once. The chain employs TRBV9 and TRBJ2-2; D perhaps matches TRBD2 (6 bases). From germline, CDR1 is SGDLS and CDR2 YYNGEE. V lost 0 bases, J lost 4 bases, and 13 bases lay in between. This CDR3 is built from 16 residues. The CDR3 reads CASSVVGGLSTGELFF. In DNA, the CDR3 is TGTGCCAGCAGCGTAGTGGGGGGATTAAGCACCGGGGAGCTGTTTTTT.

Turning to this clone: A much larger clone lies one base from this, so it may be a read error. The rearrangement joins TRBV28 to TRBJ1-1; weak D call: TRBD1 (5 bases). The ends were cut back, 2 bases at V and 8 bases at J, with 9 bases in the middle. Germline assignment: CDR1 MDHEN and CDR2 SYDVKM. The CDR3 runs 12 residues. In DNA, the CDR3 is TGTGCCAGCAGTTTAGGACGGGGCGAAGCTTTCTTT. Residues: CASSLGRGEAFF.

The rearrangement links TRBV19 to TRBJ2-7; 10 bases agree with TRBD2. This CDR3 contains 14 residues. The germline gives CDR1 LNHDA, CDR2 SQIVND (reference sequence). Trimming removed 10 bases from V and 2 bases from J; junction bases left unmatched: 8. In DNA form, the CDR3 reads TGTGCCACCTCGACTAGCGGGCCCGCCTACGAGCAGTACTTC. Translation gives CATSTSGPAYEQYF. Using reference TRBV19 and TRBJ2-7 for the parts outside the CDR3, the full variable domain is DGGITQSPKYLFRKEGQNVTLSCEQNLNHDAMYWYRQDPGQGLRLIYYSQIVNDFQKGDIAEGYSVSREKKESFPLTVTSAQKNPTAFYLCATSTSGPAYEQYFGPGTRLTVT.

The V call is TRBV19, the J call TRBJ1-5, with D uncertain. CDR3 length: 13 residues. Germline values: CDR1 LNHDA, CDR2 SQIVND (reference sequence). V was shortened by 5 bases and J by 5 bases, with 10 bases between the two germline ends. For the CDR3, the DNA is TGTGCCAGTAGTGATACCGGGGATCAGCCCCAGCATTTT. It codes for CASSDTGDQPQHF.

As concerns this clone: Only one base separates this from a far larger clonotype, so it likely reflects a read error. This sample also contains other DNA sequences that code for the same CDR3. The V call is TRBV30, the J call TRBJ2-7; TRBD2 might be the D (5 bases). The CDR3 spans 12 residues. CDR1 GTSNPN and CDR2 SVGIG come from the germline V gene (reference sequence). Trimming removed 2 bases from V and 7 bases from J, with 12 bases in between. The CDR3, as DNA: TGTGCCTGGAGTCCCTCCAGAGGGGAGCAGTACTTC. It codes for CAWSPSRGEQYF.

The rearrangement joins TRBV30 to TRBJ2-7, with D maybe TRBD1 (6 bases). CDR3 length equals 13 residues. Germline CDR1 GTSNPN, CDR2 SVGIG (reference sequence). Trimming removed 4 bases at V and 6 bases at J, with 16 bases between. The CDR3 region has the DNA TGTGCCTGGAACAGGGCCGGCCCTAGCGAGCAGTACTTC. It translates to CAWNRAGPSEQYF.

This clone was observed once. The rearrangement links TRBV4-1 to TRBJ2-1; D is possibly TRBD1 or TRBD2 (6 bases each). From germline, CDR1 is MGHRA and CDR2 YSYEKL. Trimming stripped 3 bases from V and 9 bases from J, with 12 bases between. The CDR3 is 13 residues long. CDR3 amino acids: CASSQGGSVEQFF. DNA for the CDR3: TGCGCCAGCAGCCAGGGGGGCAGCGTTGAGCAGTTCTTC.

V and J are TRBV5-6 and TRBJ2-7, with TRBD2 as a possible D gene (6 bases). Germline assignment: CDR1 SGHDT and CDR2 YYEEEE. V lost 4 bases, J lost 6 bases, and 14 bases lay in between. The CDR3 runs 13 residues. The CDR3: CASSHPAAGEQYF. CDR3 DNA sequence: TGTGCCAGCAGCCACCCAGCAGCGGGCGAGCAGTACTTC.

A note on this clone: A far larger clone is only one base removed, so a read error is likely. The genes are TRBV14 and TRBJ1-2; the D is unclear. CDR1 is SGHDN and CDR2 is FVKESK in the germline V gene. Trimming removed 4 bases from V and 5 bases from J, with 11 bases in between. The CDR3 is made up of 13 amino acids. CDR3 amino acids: CASSPGPTYGYTF. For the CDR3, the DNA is TGTGCCAGCAGCCCCGGACCCACTTATGGCTACACCTTC.